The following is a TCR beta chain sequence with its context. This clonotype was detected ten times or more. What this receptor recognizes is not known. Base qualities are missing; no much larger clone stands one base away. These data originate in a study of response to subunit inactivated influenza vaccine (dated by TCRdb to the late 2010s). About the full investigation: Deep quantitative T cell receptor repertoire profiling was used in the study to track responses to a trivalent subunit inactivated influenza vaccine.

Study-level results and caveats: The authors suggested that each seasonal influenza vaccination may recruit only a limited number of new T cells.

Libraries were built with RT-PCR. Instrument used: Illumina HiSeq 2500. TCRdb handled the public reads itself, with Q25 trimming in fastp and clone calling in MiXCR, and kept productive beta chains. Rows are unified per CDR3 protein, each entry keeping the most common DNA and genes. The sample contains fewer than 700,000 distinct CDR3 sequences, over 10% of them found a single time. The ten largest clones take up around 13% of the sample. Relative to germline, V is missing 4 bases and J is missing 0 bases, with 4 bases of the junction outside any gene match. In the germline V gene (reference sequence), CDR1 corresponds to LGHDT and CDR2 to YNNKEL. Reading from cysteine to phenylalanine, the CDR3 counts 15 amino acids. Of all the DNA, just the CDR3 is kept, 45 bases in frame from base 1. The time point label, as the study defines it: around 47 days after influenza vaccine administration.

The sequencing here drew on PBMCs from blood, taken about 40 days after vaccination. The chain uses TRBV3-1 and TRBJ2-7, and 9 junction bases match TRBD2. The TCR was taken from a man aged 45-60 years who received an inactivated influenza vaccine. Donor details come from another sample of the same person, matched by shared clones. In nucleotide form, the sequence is TGTGCCAGCAGCCTCTTAGCGGGGGTCTCCTACGAGCAGTACTTC. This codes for CASSLLAGVSYEQYF.